This TCR beta chain originates from a study of cytomegalovirus exposure and HLA in healthy donors. The wider study: Both the 120 validation repertoires and the 600 to 750 first-cohort repertoires used the same platform, as reported by a later analysis.

Germline CDR1 SGHTA, CDR2 FQGTGA. The CDR3 totals 13 residues. Trimming shortened V by 6 bases and J by 8 bases, and 16 bases separated the two germline ends. Separate from the 666-subject first cohort was the approximately 120-subject validation cohort, to which the donors belonged. This clone occurred a few times. The assay was immunoSEQ multiplex PCR, and TCRdb's table has in-frame clones only and misses some. Here the sample spans approximately 280,000 clones, 86% being singletons. The chain uses TRBV7-3 and TRBJ1-2; tentatively, D is TRBD1 (6 bases). The TCR sequence derives from a young woman in good health and CMV-seronegative. The sequenced sample was PBMCs. Written as DNA, the CDR3 is TGTGCCAGCAGTCCTCATACAGGGCCCGGCTACACCTTC. Residues: CASSPHTGPGYTF.